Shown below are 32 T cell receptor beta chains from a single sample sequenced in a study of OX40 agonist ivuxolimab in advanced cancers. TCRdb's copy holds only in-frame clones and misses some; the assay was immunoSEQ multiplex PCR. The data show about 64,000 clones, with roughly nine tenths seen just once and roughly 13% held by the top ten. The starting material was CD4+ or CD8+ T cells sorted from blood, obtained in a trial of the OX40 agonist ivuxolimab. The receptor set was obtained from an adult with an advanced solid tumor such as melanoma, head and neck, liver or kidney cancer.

The CDR3 reads CASSLGGGYNEQFF. The CDR3 DNA reads TGTGCCAGCAGTTTAGGGGGGGGGTACAATGAGCAGTTCTTC. The J gene is TRBJ2-1, the V gene TRBV27, with 7 bases identical to TRBD2. The ends lost 2 bases at V and 4 bases at J; junction bases unmatched: 2. From germline, CDR1 is MNHEY and CDR2 SMNVEV (reference sequence). The CDR3 is 14 residues long.

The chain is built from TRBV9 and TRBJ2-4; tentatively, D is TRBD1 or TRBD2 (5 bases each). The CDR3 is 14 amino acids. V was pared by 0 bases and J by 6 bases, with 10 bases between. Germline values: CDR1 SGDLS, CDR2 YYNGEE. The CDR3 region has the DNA TGTGCCAGCAGCGTAGGGGACGGAGGAAACATTCAGTACTTC. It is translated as CASSVGDGGNIQYF.

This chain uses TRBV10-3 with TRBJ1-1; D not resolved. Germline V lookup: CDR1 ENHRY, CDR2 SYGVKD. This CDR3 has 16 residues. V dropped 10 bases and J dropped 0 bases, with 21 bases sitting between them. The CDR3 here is CATLMDPGPMNTEAFF. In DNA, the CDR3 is TGTGCCACCTTGATGGACCCGGGCCCCATGAACACTGAAGCTTTCTTT.

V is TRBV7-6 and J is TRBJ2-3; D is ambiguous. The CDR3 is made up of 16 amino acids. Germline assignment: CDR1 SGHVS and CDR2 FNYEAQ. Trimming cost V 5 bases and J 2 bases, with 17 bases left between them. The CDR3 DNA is TGTGCCAGCAGCCCCACCGCCGGAACCTACACAGATACGCAGTATTTT. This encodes CASSPTAGTYTDTQYF. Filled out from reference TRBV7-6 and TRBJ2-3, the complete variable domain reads GAGVSQSPRYKVTKRGQDVALRCDPISGHVSLYWYRQALGQGPEFLTYFNYEAQQDKSGLPNDRFSAERPEGSISTLTIQRTEQRDSAMYRCASSPTAGTYTDTQYFGPGTRLTVL.

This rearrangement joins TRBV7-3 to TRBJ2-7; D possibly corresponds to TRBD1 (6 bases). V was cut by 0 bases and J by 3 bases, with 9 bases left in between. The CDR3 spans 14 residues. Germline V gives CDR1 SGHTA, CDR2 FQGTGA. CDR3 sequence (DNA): TGTGCCAGCAGCTTAACACAGGGCCGCTACGAGCAGTACTTC. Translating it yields CASSLTQGRYEQYF. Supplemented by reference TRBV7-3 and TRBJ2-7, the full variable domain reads GAGVSQTPSNKVTEKGKYVELRCDPISGHTALYWYRQSLGQGPEFLIYFQGTGAADDSGLPNDRFFAVRPEGSVSTLKIQRTERGDSAVYLCASSLTQGRYEQYFGPGTRLTVT.

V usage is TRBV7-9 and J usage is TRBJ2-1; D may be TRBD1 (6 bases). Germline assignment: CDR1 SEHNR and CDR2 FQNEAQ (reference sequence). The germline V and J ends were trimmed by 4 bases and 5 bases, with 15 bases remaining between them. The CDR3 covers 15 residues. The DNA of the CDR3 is TGTGCCAGCAGCTCCGTGATAAGGACAGACAATGAGCAGTTCTTC. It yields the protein CASSSVIRTDNEQFF.

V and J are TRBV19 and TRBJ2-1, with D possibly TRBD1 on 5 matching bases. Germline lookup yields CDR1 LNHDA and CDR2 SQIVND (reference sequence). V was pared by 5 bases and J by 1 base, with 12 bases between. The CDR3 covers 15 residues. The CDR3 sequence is CASSVRDSSYNEQFF. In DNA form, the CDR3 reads TGTGCCAGTAGTGTCAGGGATAGTTCCTACAATGAGCAGTTCTTC.

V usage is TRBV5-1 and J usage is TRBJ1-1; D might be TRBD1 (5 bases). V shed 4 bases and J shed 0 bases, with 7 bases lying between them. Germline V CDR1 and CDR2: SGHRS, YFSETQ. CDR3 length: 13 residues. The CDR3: CASSGRVNTEAFF. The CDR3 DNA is TGCGCCAGCAGCGGCAGGGTGAACACTGAAGCTTTCTTT.

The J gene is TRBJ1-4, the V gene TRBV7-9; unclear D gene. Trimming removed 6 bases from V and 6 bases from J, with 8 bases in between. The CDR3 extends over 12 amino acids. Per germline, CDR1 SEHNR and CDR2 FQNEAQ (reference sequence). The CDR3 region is CASSYADEKLFF. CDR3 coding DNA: TGTGCCAGCAGTTACGCGGATGAAAAACTGTTTTTT.

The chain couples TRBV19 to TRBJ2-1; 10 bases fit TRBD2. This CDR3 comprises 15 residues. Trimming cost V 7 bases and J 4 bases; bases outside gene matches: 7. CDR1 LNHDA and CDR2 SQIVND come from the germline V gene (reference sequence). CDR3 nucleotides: TGTGCCAGTACCCTTAGCGGGAGGTTGTACAATGAGCAGTTCTTC. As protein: CASTLSGRLYNEQFF.

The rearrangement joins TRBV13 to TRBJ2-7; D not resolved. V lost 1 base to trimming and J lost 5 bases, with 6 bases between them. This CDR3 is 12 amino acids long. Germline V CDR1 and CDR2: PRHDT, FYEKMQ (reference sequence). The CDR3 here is CASSLESHEQYF. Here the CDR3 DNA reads TGTGCCAGCAGCTTAGAGAGCCACGAGCAGTACTTC.

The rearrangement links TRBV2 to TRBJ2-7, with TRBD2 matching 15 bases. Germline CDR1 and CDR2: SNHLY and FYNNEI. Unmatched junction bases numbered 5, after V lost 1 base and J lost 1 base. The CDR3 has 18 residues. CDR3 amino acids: CASSEGTSGRGASYEQYF. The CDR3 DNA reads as TGTGCCAGCAGTGAAGGGACTAGCGGGAGGGGGGCGTCCTACGAGCAGTACTTC. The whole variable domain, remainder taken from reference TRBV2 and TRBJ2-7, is EPEVTQTPSHQVTQMGQEVILRCVPISNHLYFYWYRQILGQKVEFLVSFYNNEISEKSEIFDDQFSVERPDGSNFTLKIRSTKLEDSAMYFCASSEGTSGRGASYEQYFGPGTRLTVT.

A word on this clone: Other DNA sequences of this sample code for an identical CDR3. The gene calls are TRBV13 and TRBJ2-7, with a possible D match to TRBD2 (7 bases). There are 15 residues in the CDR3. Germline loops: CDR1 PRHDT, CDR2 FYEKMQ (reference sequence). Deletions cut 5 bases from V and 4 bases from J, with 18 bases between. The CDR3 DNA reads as TGTGCCAGCAGCCCGGAGGGGGGGGGCGGGTACGAGCAGTACTTC. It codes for CASSPEGGGGYEQYF.

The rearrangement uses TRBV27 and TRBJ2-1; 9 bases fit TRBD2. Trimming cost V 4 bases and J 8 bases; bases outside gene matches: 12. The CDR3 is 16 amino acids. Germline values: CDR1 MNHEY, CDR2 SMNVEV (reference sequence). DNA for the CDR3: TGTGCCAGCAGTTCGTTACTAGCGGGCCCTACCGATGAGCAGTTCTTC. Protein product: CASSSLLAGPTDEQFF.

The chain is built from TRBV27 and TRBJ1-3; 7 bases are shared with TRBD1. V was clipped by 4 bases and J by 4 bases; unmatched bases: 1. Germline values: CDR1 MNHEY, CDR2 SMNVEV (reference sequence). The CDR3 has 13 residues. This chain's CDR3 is CASSSDRGNTIYF. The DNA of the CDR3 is TGTGCCAGCAGTTCGGACAGGGGAAACACCATATATTTT.

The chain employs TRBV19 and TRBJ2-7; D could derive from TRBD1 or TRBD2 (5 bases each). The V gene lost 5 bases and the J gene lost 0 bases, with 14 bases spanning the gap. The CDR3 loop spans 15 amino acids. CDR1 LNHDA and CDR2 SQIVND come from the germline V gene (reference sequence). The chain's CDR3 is CASSPLAGSSYEQYF. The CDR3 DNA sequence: TGTGCCAGTAGTCCCCTGGCAGGGAGCTCCTACGAGCAGTACTTC. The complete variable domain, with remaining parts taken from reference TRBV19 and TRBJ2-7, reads DGGITQSPKYLFRKEGQNVTLSCEQNLNHDAMYWYRQDPGQGLRLIYYSQIVNDFQKGDIAEGYSVSREKKESFPLTVTSAQKNPTAFYLCASSPLAGSSYEQYFGPGTRLTVT.

CDR3 region: CASSYEGGGYEQYF. The CDR3 bases are TGTGCCAGCAGTTACGAAGGGGGGGGGTACGAGCAGTACTTC. This rearrangement joins TRBV6-5 to TRBJ2-7, with a possible D match to TRBD2 (7 bases). CDR1 and CDR2 (germline): MNHEY, SVGAGI. Trimming left V 2 bases short and J 4 bases short, with 12 bases between. The CDR3 length is 14 residues.

The CDR3 reads CSIRDPGFYNEQFF. CDR3 nucleotide sequence: TGCAGCATCCGGGACCCGGGGTTCTACAATGAGCAGTTCTTC. The V call is TRBV29-1, the J call TRBJ2-1; D tentatively reads TRBD1 or TRBD2 (5 bases each). Per the germline V gene, CDR1 is SQVTM and CDR2 is ANQGSEA. The CDR3 contains 14 residues. V lost 8 bases, J lost 3 bases, and 17 bases lay in between.

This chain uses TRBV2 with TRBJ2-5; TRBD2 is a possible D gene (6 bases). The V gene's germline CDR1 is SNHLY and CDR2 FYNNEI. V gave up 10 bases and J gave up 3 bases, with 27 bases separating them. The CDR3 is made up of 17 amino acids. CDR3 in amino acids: CATPTRRLPSGEETQYF. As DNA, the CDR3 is TGTGCCACCCCGACGAGGAGACTACCCTCGGGGGAAGAGACCCAGTACTTC.

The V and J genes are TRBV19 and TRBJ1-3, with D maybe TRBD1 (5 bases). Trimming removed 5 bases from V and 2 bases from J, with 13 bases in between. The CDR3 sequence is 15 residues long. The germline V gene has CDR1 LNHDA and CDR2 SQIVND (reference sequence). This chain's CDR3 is CASSLQGTTGNTIYF. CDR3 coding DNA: TGTGCCAGTAGTCTTCAGGGAACGACTGGAAACACCATATATTTT.

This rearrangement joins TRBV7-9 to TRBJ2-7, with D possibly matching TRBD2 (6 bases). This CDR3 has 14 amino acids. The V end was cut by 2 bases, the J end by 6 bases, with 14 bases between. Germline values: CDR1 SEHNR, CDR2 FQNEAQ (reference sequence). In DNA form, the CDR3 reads TGTGCCAGCAGCTTATCCCCTGGGGGACTCGAGCAGTACTTC. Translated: CASSLSPGGLEQYF.

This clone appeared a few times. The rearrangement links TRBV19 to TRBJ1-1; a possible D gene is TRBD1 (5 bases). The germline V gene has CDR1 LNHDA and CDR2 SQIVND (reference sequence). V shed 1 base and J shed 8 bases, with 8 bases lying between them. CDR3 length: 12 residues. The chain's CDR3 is CASSIGTSEAFF. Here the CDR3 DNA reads TGTGCCAGTAGTATAGGGACATCAGAAGCTTTCTTT.

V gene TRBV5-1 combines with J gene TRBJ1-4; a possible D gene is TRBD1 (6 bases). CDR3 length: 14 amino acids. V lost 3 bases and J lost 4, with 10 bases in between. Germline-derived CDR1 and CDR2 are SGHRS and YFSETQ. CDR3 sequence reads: CASSSRDINEKLFF. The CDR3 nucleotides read TGCGCCAGCAGCTCCCGGGACATTAATGAAAAACTGTTTTTT.

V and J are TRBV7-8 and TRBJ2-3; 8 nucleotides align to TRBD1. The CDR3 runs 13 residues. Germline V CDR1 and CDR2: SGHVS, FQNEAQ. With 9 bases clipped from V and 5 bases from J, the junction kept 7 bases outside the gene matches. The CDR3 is CASIQGVKDTQYF. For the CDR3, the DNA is TGTGCCAGTATACAGGGGGTGAAAGATACGCAGTATTTT.

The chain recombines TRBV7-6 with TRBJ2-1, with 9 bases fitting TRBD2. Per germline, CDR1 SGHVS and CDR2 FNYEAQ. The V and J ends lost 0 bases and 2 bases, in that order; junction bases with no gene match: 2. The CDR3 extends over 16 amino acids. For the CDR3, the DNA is TGTGCCAGCAGCTTAGCGGCTAGCGGGACCTACAATGAGCAGTTCTTC. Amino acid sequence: CASSLAASGTYNEQFF.

In DNA form, the CDR3 reads TGTGCCAGTAGCCAGGGACAGGCCTACTCCACTGAAGCTTTCTTT. Its translation is CASSQGQAYSTEAFF. V gene TRBV19 combines with J gene TRBJ1-1, with 8 bases identical to TRBD1. Germline values: CDR1 LNHDA, CDR2 SQIVND (reference sequence). The CDR3 runs 15 residues. The J segment lost 4 bases and the V segment lost 6 bases, leaving 10 bases of the junction unmatched.

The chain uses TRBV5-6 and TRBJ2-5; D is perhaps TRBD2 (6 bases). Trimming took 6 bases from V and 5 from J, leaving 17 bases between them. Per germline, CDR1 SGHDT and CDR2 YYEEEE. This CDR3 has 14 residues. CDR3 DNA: TGTGCCAGCACCCTCGGGGGAGAGGAGGAGACCCAGTACTTC. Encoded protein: CASTLGGEEETQYF. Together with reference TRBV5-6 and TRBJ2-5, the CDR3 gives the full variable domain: DAGVTQSPTHLIKTRGQQVTLRCSPKSGHDTVSWYQQALGQGPQFIFQYYEEEERQRGNFPDRFSGHQFPNYSSELNVNALLLGDSALYLCASTLGGEEETQYFGPGTRLLVL.

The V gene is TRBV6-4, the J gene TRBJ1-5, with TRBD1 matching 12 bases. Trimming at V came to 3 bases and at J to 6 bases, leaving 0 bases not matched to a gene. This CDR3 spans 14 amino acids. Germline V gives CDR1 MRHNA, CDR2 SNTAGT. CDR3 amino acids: CASSEGQGAQPQHF. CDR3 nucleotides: TGTGCCAGCAGTGAGGGACAGGGGGCTCAGCCCCAGCATTTT.

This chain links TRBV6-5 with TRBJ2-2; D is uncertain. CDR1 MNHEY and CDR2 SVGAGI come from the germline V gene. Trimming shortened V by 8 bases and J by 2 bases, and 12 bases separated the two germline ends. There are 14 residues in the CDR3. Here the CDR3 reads CASSGGANTGELFF. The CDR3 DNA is TGTGCCAGCTCTGGTGGCGCCAACACCGGGGAGCTGTTTTTT.

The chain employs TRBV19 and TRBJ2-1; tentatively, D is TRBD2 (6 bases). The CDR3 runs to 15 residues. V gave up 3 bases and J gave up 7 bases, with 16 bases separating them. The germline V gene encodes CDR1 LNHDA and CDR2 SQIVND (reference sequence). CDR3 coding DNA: TGTGCCAGTAGTATCTCTTTCGGGGGAATGAATGAGCAGTTCTTC. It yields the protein CASSISFGGMNEQFF.

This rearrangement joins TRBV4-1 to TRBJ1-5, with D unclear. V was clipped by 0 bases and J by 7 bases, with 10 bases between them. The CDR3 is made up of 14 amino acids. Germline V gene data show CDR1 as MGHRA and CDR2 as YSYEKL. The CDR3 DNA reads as TGCGCCAGCAGCCAAGAAGGGAGTTGGCAGCCCCAGCATTTT. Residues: CASSQEGSWQPQHF.

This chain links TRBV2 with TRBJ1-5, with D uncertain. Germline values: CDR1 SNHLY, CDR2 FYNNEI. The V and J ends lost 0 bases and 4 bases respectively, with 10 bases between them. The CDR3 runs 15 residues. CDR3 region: CASSEAPSPNQPQHF. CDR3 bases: TGTGCCAGCAGTGAAGCCCCCAGCCCTAATCAGCCCCAGCATTTT.